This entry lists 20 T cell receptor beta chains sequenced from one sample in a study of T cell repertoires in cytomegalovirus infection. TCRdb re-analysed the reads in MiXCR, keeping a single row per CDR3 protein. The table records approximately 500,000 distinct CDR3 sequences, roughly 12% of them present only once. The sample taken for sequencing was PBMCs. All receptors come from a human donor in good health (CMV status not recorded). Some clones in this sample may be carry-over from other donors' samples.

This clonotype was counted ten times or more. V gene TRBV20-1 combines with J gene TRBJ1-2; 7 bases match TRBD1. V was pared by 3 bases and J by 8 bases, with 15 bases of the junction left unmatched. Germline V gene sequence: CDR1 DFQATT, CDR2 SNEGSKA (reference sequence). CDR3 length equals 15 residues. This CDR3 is CSARGGQDRPSGYTF. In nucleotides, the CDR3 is TGCAGTGCTAGGGGCGGACAGGACAGGCCGTCCGGCTACACCTTC.

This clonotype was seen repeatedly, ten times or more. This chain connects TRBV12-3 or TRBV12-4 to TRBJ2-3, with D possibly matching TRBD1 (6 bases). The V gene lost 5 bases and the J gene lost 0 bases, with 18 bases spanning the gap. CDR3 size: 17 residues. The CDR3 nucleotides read TGTGCCAGCAGTCCTAACAGGGTTTGGGTCAGCACAGATACGCAGTATTTT. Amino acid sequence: CASSPNRVWVSTDTQYF.

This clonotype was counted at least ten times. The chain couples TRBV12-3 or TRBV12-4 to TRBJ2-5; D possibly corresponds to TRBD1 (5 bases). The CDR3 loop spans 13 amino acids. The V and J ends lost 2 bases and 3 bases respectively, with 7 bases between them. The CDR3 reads CASSLLREETQYF. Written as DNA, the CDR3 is TGTGCCAGCAGTTTACTCAGGGAAGAGACCCAGTACTTC.

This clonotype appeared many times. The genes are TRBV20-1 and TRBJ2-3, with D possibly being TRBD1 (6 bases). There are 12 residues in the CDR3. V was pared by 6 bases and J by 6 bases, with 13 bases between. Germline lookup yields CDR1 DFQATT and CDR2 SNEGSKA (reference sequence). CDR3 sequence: CSATAGQDTQYF. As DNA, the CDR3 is TGCAGTGCGACCGCCGGACAGGATACGCAGTATTTT.

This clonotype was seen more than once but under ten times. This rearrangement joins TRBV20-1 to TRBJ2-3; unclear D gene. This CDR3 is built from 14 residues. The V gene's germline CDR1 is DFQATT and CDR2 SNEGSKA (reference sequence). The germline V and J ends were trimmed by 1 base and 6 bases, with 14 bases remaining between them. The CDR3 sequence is CSARGLASGDTQYF. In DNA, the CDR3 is TGCAGTGCTAGAGGCTTGGCATCCGGGGATACGCAGTATTTT.

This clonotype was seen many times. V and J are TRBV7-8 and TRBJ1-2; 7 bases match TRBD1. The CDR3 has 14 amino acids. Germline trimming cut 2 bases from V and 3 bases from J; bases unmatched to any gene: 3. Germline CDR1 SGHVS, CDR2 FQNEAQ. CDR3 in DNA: TGTGCCAGCAGCTTAAGGGGGCGCGACTATGGCTACACCTTC. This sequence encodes CASSLRGRDYGYTF.

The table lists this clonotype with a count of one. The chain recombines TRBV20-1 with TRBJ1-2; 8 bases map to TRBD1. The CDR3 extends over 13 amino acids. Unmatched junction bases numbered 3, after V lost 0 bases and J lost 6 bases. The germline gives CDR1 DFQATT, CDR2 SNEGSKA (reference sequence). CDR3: CSAREPGGNGYTF. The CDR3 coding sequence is TGCAGTGCTAGAGAGCCAGGGGGCAATGGCTACACCTTC.

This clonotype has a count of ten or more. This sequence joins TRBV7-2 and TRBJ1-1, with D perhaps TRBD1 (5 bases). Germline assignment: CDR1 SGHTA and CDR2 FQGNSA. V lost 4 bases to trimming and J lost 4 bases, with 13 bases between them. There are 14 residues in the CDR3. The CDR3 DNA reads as TGTGCCAGCAGCTCGGTGGGGCAGGGCACTGAAGCTTTCTTT. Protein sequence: CASSSVGQGTEAFF.

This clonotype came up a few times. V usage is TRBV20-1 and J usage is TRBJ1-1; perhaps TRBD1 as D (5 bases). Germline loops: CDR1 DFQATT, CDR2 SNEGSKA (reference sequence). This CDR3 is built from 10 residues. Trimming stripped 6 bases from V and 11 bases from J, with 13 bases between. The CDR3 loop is CSALLGGAFF. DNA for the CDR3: TGCAGTGCCCTACTCGGGGGGGCTTTCTTT.

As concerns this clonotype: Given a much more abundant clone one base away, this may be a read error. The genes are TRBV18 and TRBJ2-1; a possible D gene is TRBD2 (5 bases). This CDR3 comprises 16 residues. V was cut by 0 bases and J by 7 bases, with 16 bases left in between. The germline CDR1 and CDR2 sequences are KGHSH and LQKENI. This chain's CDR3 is CASSPPLGEFHNEQFF. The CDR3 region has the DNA TGTGCCAGCTCACCACCGCTGGGAGAGTTTCATAATGAGCAGTTCTTC. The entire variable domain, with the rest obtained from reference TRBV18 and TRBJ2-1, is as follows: NAGVMQNPRHLVRRRGQEARLRCSPMKGHSHVYWYRQLPEEGLKFMVYLQKENIIDESGMPKERFSAEFPKEGPSILRIQQVVRGDSAAYFCASSPPLGEFHNEQFFGPGTRLTVL.

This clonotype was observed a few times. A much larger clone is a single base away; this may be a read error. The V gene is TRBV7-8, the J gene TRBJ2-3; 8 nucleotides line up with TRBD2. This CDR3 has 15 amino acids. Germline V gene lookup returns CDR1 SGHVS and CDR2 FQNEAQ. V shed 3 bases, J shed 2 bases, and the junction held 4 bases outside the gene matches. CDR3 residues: CASSLGLVITDTQYF. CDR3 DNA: TGTGCCAGCAGCTTGGGACTAGTTATCACAGATACGCAGTATTTT. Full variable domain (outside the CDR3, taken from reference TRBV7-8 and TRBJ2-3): GAGVSQSPRYKVAKRGQDVALRCDPISGHVSLFWYQQALGQGPEFLTYFQNEAQLDKSGLPSDRFFAERPEGSVSTLKIQRTQQEDSAVYLCASSLGLVITDTQYFGPGTRLTVL.

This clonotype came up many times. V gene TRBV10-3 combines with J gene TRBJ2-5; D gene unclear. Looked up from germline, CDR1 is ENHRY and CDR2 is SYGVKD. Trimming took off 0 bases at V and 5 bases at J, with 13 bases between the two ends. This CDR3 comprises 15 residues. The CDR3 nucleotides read TGTGCCATCAGTGAGTCGAGTGCTAACTCGGAGACCCAGTACTTC. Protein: CAISESSANSETQYF.

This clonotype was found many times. The CDR3 region is CASSRRRQASNEKLFF. The CDR3 DNA reads TGTGCCAGTAGCCGCCGTCGACAGGCCAGTAATGAAAAACTGTTTTTT. This chain uses TRBV19 with TRBJ1-4; TRBD1 might be the D (6 bases). Germline CDR1 and CDR2: LNHDA and SQIVND (reference sequence). This CDR3 is built from 16 residues. V was clipped by 6 bases and J by 4 bases, with 18 bases between them.

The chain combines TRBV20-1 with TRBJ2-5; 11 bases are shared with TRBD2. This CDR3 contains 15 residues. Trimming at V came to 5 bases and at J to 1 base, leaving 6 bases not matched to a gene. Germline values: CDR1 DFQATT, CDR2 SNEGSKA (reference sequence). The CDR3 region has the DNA TGCAGTGCTGTCCCCGGGACTAGCGGCCAAGAGACCCAGTACTTC. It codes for CSAVPGTSGQETQYF.

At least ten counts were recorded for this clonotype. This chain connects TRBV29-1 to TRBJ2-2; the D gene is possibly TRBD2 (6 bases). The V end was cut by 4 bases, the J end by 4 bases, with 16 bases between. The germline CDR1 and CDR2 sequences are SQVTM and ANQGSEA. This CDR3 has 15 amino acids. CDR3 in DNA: TGCAGCGTTGGGGAGATAAGGGGAGGCACCGGGGAGCTGTTTTTT. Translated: CSVGEIRGGTGELFF.

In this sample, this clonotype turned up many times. The CDR3, as DNA: TGTGCCAGCAGTTCCACGGGACAGGGAGGAGATACGCAGTATTTT. Its translation is CASSSTGQGGDTQYF. The chain joins TRBV12-3 or TRBV12-4 to TRBJ2-3; 9 nucleotides match TRBD1. The trim removed 4 bases at V and 5 bases at J, leaving 7 bases unmatched. CDR3 length: 15 amino acids.

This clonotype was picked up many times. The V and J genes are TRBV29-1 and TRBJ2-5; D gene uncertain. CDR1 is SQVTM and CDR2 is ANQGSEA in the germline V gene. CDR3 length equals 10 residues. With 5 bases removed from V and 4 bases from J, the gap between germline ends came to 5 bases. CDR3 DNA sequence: TGCAGCGTTCGTCTAGAGACCCAGTACTTC. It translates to CSVRLETQYF.

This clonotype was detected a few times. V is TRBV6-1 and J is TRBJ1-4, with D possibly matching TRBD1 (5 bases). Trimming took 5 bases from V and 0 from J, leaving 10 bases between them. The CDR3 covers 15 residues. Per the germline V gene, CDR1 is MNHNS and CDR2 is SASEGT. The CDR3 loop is CASSLETATNEKLFF. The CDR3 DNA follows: TGTGCCAGCAGTTTGGAGACAGCAACTAATGAAAAACTGTTTTTT.

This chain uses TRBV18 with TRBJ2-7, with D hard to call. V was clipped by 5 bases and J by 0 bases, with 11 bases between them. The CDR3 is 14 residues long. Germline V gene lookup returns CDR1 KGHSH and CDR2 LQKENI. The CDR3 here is CASSSSSYSYEQYF. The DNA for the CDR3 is TGTGCCAGCTCATCAAGTAGCTACTCCTACGAGCAGTACTTC.

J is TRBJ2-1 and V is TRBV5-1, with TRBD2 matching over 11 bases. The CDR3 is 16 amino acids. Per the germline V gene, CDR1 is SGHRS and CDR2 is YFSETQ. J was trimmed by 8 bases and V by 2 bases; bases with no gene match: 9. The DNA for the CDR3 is TGCGCCAGCAGCTTTCCCCTTAGCGGGGGGGCCGATGAGCAGTTCTTC. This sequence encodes CASSFPLSGGADEQFF.